This TCR beta chain was found in a study of blood T cell repertoires in COVID-19. The data were produced by immunoSEQ multiplex PCR, yet TCRdb's version contains in-frame clones alone and is incomplete. The table includes fewer than 130,000 clones, over 65% detected once. The CDR3 is 14 residues long. Per germline, CDR1 SGHDT and CDR2 YYEEEE. The V segment lost 3 bases and the J segment 3 bases; nucleotides outside the gene matches: 4. The receptor comes from a woman of 80 years or more with acute or convalescent COVID-19. Material for sequencing was peripheral blood. The chain joins TRBV5-6 to TRBJ1-2, with 8 bases lining up with TRBD1. CDR3 coding DNA: TGTGCCAGCAGCTGGGAACAGGGGGACTATGGCTACACCTTC. Translation gives CASSWEQGDYGYTF.